This TCR beta chain was sequenced in a study of shared T cell receptors in the human thymus. Trimming shortened V by 5 bases and J by 8 bases, and 17 bases separated the two germline ends. Germline CDR1 is SEHNR and CDR2 is FQNEAQ (reference sequence). CDR3 length equals 14 residues. Clones were read by immunoSEQ multiplex PCR, and TCRdb kept only the in-frame ones, dropping some. Here the sample spans fewer than 700,000 clones, 88% being singletons. These same data were also listed under a study on human thymus T cells. That paper states: Finnish infants who were healthy and having corrective surgery for congenital heart defects made up the donors. Thymic and blood repertoires seemed to favor certain V and J genes.

The clonotype originates from a boy younger than two with a congenital heart defect. This rearrangement joins TRBV7-9 to TRBJ2-3; perhaps TRBD2 as D (6 bases). The sample was thymocytes. CDR3 loop: CASSPGTPRRTQYF. The CDR3 bases are TGTGCCAGCAGCCCTGGGACTCCCCGACGTACGCAGTATTTT.